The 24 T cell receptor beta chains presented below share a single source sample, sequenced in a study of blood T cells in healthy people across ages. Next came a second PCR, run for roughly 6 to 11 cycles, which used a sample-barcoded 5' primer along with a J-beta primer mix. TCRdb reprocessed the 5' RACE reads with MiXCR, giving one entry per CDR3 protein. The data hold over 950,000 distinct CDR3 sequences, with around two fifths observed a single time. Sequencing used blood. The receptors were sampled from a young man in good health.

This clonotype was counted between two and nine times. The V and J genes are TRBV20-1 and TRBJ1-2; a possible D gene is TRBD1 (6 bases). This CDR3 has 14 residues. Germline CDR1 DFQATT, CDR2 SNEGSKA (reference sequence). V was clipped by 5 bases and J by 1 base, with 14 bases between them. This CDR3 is CSADGTSINYGYTF. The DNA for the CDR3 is TGCAGTGCTGACGGGACAAGCATTAACTATGGCTACACCTTC.

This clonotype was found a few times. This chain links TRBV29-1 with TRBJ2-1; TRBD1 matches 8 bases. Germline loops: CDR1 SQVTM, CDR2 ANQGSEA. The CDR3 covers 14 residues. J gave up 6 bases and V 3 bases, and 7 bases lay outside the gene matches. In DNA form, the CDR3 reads TGCAGCGTTGACCGGACAGGGTCCGGCAATGAGCAGTTCTTC. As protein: CSVDRTGSGNEQFF.

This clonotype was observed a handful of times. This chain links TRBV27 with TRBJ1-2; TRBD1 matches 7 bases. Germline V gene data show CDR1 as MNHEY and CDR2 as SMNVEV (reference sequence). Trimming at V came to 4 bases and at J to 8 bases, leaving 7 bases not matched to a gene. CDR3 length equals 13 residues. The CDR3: CASSSRDRYGYTF. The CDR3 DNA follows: TGTGCCAGCAGTTCACGGGACAGATACGGCTACACCTTC.

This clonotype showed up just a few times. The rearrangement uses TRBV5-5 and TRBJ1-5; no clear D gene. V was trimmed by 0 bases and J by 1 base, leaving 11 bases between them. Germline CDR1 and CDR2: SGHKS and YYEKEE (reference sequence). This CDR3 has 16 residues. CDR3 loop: CASSLAQAGSNQPQHF. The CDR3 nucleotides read TGTGCCAGCAGCTTGGCCCAGGCGGGGAGCAATCAGCCCCAGCATTTT.

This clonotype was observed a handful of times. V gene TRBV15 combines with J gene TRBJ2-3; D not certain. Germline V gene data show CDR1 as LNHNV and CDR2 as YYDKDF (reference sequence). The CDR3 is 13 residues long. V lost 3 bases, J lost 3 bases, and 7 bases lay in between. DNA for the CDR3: TGTGCCACCAGCAGTAGTGGGACAGATACGCAGTATTTT. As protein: CATSSSGTDTQYF.

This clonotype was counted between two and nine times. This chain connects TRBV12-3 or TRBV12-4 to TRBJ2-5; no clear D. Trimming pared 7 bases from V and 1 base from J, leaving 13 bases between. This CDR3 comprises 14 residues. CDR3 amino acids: CASTVYPGQETQYF. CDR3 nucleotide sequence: TGTGCCAGCACTGTCTATCCTGGCCAAGAGACCCAGTACTTC.

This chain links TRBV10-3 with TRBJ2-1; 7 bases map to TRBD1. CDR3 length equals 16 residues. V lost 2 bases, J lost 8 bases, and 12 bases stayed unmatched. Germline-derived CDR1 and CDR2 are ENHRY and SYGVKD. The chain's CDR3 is CAISEDEGQKNDEQFF. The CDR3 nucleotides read TGTGCCATCAGTGAGGACGAGGGACAGAAAAATGATGAGCAGTTCTTC.

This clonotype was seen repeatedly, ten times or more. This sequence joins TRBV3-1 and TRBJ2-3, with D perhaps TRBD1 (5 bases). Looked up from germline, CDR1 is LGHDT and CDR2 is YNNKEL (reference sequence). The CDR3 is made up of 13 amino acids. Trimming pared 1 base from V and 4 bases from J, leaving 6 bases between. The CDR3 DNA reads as TGTGCCAGCAGCCAAGTCAGGGCAGATACGCAGTATTTT. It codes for CASSQVRADTQYF.

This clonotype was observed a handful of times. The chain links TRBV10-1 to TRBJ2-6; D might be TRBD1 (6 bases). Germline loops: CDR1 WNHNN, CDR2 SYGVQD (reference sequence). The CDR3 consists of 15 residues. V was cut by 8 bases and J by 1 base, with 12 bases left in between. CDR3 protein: CASGKGGSGANVLTF. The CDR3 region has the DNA TGCGCCAGCGGTAAAGGGGGTTCTGGGGCCAACGTCCTGACTTTC.

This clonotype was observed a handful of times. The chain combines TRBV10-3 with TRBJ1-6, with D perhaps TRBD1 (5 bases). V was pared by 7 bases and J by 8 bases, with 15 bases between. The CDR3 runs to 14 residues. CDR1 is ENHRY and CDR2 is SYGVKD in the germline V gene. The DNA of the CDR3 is TGTGCCATCACCGAAAAGGGGTGGGATTCACCCCTCCACTTT. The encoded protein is CAITEKGWDSPLHF.

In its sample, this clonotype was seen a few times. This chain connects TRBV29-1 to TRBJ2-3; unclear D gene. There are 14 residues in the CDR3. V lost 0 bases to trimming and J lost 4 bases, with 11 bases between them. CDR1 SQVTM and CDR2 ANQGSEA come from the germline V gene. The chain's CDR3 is CSVEDGRTADTQYF. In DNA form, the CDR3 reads TGCAGCGTTGAAGATGGGCGGACGGCAGATACGCAGTATTTT.

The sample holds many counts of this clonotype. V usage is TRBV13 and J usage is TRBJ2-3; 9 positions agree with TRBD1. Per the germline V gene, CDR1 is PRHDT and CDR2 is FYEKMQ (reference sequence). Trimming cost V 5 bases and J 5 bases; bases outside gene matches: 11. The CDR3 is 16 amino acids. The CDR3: CASSVQTGQGVDTQYF. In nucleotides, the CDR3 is TGTGCCAGCAGCGTACAGACGGGACAGGGAGTAGATACGCAGTATTTT. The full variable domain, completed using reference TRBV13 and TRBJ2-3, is AAGVIQSPRHLIKEKRETATLKCYPIPRHDTVYWYQQGPGQDPQFLISFYEKMQSDKGSIPDRFSAQQFSDYHSELNMSSLELGDSALYFCASSVQTGQGVDTQYFGPGTRLTVL.

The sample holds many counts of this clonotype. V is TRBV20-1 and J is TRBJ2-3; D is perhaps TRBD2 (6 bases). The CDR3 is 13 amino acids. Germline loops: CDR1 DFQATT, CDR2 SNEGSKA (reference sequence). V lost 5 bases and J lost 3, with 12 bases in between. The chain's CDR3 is CSAAGPKTDTQYF. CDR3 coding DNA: TGCAGTGCTGCGGGACCTAAGACAGATACGCAGTATTTT.

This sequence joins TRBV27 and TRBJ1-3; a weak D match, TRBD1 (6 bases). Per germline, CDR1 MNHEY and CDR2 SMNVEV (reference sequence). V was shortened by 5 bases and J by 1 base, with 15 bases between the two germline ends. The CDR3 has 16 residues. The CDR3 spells CASSNGDKLSGNTIYF. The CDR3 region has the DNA TGTGCCAGCAGTAACGGGGACAAGTTATCTGGAAACACCATATATTTT.

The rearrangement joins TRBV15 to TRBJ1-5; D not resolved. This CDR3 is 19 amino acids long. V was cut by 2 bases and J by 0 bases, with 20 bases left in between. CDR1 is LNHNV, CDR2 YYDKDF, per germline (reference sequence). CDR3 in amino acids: CATSRFRGPQPYSNQPQHF. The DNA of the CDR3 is TGTGCCACCAGCAGATTTCGCGGGCCACAGCCTTATAGCAATCAGCCCCAGCATTTT. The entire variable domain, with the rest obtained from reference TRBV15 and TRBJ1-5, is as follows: DAMVIQNPRYQVTQFGKPVTLSCSQTLNHNVMYWYQQKSSQAPKLLFHYYDKDFNNEADTPDNFQSRRPNTSFCFLDIRSPGLGDTAMYLCATSRFRGPQPYSNQPQHFGDGTRLSIL.

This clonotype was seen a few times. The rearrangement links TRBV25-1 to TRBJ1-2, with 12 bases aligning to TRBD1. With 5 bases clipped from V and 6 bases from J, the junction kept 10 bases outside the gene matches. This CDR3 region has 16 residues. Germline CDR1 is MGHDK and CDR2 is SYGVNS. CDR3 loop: CASSLPGTGGGDGYTF. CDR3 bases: TGTGCCAGCAGTCTTCCCGGGACAGGGGGCGGAGATGGCTACACCTTC.

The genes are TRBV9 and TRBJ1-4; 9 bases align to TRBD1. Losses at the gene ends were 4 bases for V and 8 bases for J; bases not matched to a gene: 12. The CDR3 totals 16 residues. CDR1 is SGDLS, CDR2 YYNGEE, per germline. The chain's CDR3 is CASSSGQGGGREKLFF. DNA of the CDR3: TGTGCCAGCAGCTCGGGACAGGGAGGGGGTAGAGAAAAACTGTTTTTT.

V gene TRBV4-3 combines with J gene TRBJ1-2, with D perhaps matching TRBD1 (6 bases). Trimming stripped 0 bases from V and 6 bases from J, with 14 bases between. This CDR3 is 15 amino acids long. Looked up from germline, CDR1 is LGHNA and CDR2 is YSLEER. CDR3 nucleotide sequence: TGCGCCAGCAGCCAAGATAGGGCAGGGGAAGATGGCTACACCTTC. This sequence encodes CASSQDRAGEDGYTF.

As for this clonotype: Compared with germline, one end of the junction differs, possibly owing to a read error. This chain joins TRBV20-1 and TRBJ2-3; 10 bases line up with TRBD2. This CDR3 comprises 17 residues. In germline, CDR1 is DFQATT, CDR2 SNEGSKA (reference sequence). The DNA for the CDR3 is TGCAGTGCTCCTCATCGAGCGGGGGGGCCTGGCACAGAGACGCAGTATTTT. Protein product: CSAPHRAGGPGTETQYF.

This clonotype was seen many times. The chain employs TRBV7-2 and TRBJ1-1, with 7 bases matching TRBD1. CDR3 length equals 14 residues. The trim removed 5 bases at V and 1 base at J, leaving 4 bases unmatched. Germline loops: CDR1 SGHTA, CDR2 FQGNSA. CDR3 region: CASSTRTGNTEAFF. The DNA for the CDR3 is TGTGCCAGCAGCACTAGGACAGGGAACACTGAAGCTTTCTTT. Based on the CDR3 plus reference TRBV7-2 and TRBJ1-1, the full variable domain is GAGVSQSPSNKVTEKGKDVELRCDPISGHTALYWYRQSLGQGLEFLIYFQGNSAPDKSGLPSDRFSAERTGGSVSTLTIQRTQQEDSAVYLCASSTRTGNTEAFFGQGTRLTVV.

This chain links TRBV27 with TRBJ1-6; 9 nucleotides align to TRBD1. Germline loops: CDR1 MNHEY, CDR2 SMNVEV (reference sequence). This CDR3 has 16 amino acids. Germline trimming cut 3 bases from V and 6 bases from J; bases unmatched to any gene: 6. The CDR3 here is CASSLRQGEPNSPLHF. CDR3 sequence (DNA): TGTGCCAGCAGTTTGAGACAGGGGGAGCCTAATTCACCCCTCCACTTT.

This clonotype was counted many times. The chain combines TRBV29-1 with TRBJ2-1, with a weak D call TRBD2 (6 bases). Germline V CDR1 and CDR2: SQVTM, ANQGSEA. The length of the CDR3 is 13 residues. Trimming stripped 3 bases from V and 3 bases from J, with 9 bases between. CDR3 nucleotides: TGCAGCGTTGACACGGGGGACTACAATGAGCAGTTCTTC. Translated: CSVDTGDYNEQFF.

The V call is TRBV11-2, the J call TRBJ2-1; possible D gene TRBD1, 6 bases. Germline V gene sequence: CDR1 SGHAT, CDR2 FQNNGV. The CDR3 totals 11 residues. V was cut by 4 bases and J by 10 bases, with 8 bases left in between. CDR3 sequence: CASSWTDEQFF. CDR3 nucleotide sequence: TGTGCCAGCAGCTGGACAGACGAGCAGTTCTTC.

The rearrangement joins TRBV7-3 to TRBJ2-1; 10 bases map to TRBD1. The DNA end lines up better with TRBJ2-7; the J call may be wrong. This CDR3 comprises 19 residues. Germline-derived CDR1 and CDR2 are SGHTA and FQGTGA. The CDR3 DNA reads TGTGCCAGCAGCTTAGGCTGGGGTAGGGACAGGGGATCCTACAATGAGCAGTACTTC. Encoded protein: CASSLGWGRDRGSYNEQYF.